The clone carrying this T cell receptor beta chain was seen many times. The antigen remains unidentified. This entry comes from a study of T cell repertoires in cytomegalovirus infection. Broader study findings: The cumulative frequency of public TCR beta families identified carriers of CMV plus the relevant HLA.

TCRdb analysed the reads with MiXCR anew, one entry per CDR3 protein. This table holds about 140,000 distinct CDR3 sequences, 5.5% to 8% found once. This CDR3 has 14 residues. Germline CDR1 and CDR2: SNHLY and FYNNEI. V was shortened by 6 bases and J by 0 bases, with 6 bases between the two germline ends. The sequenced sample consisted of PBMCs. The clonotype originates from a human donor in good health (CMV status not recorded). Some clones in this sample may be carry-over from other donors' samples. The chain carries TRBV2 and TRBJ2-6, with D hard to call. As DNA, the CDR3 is TGTGCCAGCAGGGCAGACTCTGGGGCCAACGTCCTGACTTTC. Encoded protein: CASRADSGANVLTF.